This T cell receptor (beta chain) was captured by sequencing in a study of blood T cell repertoires in COVID-19. About the study: The United States, Italy and Spain provided the acute and convalescent COVID-19 samples. PBMCs, B-cell-depleted T cells, or T cells were the source of the cDNA or gDNA that made up the material.

Of note for this clone: Other DNA sequences from this sample encode an identical CDR3 as well.

Per the original methods: Estimation of nucleated cell counts relied on the amplification of reference gene primers. Clones were sequenced by immunoSEQ multiplex PCR, and TCRdb holds only the in-frame ones, with some missing. Clone size and the V and J calls come from that table; the DNA yielded D and trimming. The table has over 65,000 clones, just under 80% seen once; the top ten hold more than 35%. Germline V gene sequence: CDR1 SGHRS, CDR2 YFSETQ. With V trimmed by 4 bases and J by 2 bases, 2 bases remained unmatched. This CDR3 comprises 14 residues. Seattle's enrolled individuals joined amid active infection and were then monitored longitudinally.

Sequencing was performed on peripheral blood. This sequence was found in a man between 60 and 70 years old with COVID-19, enrolled during active disease. The chain uses TRBV5-1 and TRBJ2-7; 11 positions agree with TRBD1. The CDR3 sequence: CASSGGQGAYEQYF. The CDR3 DNA follows: TGCGCCAGCAGCGGGGGACAGGGGGCCTACGAGCAGTACTTC.